This T cell receptor (beta chain) stems from a study of T cells after yellow fever vaccination. General observations from the study: Weaker, the secondary response had a peak occurring faster, on day 5 versus 15. Researchers noted that a small share of clonotypes showed up in both CD4 and CD8 compartments.

TCRdb redid the calling of the 5' RACE reads with MiXCR, one entry per CDR3 protein. The sample shows some 320,000 distinct CDR3 sequences, 7.5% to 9.5% of them seen only once. The CDR3 has 16 amino acids. In germline, CDR1 is LGHNA, CDR2 YNFKEQ. V shed 3 bases, J shed 8 bases, and the junction held 11 bases outside the gene matches. This clonotype was seen many times. The antigen is undetermined. The source of this sequence is a man aged 18 to 29 who received the YFV17D yellow fever vaccine. The chain joins TRBV4-2 to TRBJ2-2; 8 bases are a match to TRBD1. Source: CD4+ T cells sorted from PBMCs, taken 5 days after the yellow fever booster vaccination. The CDR3 DNA is TGTGCCAGCAGCCACGACCGCAGGGGGCGCAAAGGGGAGCTGTTTTTT. Encoded protein: CASSHDRRGRKGELFF.